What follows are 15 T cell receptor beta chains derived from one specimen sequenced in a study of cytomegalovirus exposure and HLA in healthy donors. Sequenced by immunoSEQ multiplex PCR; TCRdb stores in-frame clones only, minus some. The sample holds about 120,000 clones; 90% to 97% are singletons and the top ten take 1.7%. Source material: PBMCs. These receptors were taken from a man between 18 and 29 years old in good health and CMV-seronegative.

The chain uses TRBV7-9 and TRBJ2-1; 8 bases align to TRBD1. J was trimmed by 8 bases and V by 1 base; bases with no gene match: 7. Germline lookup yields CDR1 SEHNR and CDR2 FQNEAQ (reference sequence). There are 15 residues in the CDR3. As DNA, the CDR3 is TGTGCCAGCAGCTTAGGACAGGGGATTGGTGATGAGCAGTTCTTC. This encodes CASSLGQGIGDEQFF. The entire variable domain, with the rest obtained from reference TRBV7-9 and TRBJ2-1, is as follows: DTGVSQNPRHKITKRGQNVTFRCDPISEHNRLYWYRQTLGQGPEFLTYFQNEAQLEKSRLLSDRFSAERPKGSFSTLEIQRTEQGDSAMYLCASSLGQGIGDEQFFGPGTRLTVL.

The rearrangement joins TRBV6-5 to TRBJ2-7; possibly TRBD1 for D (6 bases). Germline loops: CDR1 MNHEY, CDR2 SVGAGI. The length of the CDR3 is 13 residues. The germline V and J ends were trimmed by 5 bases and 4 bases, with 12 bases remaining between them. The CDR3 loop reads CASSGFQGYEQYF. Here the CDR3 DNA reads TGTGCCAGCAGTGGTTTTCAGGGGTACGAGCAGTACTTC.

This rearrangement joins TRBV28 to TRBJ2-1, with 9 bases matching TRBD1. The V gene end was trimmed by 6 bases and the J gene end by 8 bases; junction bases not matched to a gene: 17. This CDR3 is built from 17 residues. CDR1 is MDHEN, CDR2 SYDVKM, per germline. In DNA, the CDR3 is TGTGCCAGCAGACCTTTAACCGGGACAGGGATTCGGGATGAGCAGTTCTTC. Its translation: CASRPLTGTGIRDEQFF.

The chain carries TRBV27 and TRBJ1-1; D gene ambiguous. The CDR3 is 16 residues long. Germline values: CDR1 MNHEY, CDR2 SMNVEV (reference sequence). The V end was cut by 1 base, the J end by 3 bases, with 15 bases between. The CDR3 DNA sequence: TGTGCCAGCAGTTTATATGGTCGGGATTTGTACACTGAAGCTTTCTTT. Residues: CASSLYGRDLYTEAFF.

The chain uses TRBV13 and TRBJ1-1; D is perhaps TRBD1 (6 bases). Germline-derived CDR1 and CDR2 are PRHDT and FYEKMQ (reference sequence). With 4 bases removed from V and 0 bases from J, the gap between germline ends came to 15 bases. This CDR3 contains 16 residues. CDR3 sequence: CASSSSGQYLNTEAFF. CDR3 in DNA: TGTGCCAGCAGCTCTAGCGGACAGTATTTGAACACTGAAGCTTTCTTT.

The CDR3 loop reads CASSPQGSGETQYF. As DNA, the CDR3 is TGTGCCAGCAGTCCCCAGGGGAGTGGAGAGACCCAGTACTTC. The V call is TRBV28, the J call TRBJ2-5; D is possibly TRBD1 (6 bases). With 5 bases removed from V and 4 bases from J, the gap between germline ends came to 14 bases. This CDR3 has 14 residues. Germline-derived CDR1 and CDR2 are MDHEN and SYDVKM. The full variable domain, rest sourced from reference TRBV28 and TRBJ2-5, is DVKVTQSSRYLVKRTGEKVFLECVQDMDHENMFWYRQDPGLGLRLIYFSYDVKMKEKGDIPEGYSVSREKKERFSLILESASTNQTSMYLCASSPQGSGETQYFGPGTRLLVL.

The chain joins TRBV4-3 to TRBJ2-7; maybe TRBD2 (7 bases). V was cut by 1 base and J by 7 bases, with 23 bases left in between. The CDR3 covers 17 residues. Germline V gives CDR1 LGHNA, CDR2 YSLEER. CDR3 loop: CASSQASRGRGLGEQYF. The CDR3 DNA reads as TGCGCCAGCAGCCAAGCCTCCCGGGGGCGGGGGCTGGGGGAGCAGTACTTC.

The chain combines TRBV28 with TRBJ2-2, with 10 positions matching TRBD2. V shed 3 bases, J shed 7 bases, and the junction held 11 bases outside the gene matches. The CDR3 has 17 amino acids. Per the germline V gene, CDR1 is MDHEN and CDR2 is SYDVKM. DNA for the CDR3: TGTGCCAGCAGTTTCGGCAGCGGGAGGGCCAAGGACGGGGAGCTGTTTTTT. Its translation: CASSFGSGRAKDGELFF.

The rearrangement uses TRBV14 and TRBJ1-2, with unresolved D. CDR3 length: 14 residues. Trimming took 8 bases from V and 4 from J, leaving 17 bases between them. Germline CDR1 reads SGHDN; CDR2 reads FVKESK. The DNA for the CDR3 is TGTGCCAGCGCCACGGTAGACGGAGGCTATGGCTACACCTTC. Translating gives CASATVDGGYGYTF.

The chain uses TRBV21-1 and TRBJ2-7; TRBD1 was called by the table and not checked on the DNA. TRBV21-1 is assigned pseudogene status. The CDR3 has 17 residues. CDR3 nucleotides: TGTGCCAGCAGCAAAGCCCCGGTCTCAGGGGCCTTTTACGAGCAGTACTTC. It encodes CASSKAPVSGAFYEQYF.

DNA for the CDR3: TGTGCCAGCAGCTTTATGGGGGGGAATTCAGATACGCAGTATTTT. This encodes CASSFMGGNSDTQYF. V gene TRBV11-3 combines with J gene TRBJ2-3; 7 bases agree with TRBD2. V lost 3 bases and J lost 4; bases outside the gene matches: 7. The length of the CDR3 is 15 residues. Looked up from germline, CDR1 is SGHNT and CDR2 is YENEEA.

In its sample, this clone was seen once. For the CDR3, the DNA is TGTGCCAGCTTGCCAGGGCTCACCGGGGAGCTGTTTTTT. Translated: CASLPGLTGELFF. The rearrangement uses TRBV28 and TRBJ2-2; a possible D gene is TRBD1 (5 bases). This CDR3 comprises 13 residues. CDR1 MDHEN and CDR2 SYDVKM come from the germline V gene. V was trimmed by 8 bases and J by 4 bases, leaving 11 bases between them.

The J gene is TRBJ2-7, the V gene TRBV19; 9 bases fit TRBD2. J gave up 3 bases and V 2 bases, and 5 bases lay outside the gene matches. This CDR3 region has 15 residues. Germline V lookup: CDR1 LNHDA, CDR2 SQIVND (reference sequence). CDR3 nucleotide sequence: TGTGCCAGTAGTATATCTCTAGCGGGATACTACGAGCAGTACTTC. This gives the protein CASSISLAGYYEQYF.

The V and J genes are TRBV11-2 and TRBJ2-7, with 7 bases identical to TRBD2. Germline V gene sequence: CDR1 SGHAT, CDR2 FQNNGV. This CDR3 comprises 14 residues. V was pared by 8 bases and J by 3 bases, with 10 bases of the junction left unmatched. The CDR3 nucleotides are TGTGCCAGCGGCGCCGCGGCGGGGGTCTACGAGCAGTACTTC. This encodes CASGAAAGVYEQYF.

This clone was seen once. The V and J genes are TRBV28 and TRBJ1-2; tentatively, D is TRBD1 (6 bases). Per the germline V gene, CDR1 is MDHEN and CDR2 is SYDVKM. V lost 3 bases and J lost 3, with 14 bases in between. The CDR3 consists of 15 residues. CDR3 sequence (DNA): TGTGCCAGCAGTTTGAGTACAGGGCTGGACTATGGCTACACCTTC. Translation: CASSLSTGLDYGYTF.